A single sample gave rise to the 2 T cell receptor beta chains below, sequenced in a study of T cells after posttransplantation cyclophosphamide (dated by TCRdb to about 2016). The method was the immunoSEQ multiplex PCR assay. TCRdb stores this immuneACCESS table with in-frame sequences only. Part of the clones is absent; in the studies checked, under half of the shortfall reflects unresolved V genes, and no reason is known for the rest. This sample has about 7,700 clones, none of them a singleton. The ten largest clones take up approximately 20% of the sample. According to the study, the label for this sample's treatment or condition signals: high-dose cyclophosphamide on days +3 and +4 as single-agent GVHD prophylaxis. PTCy patients received busulfan and fludarabine conditioning, a related or unrelated marrow graft, and cyclophosphamide on days +3 and +4. Specimen: PBMCs, collected around 90 days after allogeneic stem cell transplant with posttransplant cyclophosphamide. These TCRs come from a female patient aged 55-70 years who received an allogeneic stem cell transplant from an unrelated donor, was CMV-positive, and had acute GVHD only. After transplantation, some T cells may belong to the graft donor instead of the recipient.

This clone showed up many times. The genes are TRBV13 and TRBJ2-1; D might be TRBD1 (6 bases). V was trimmed by 5 bases and J by 0 bases, leaving 20 bases between them. This CDR3 comprises 18 residues. The V gene's germline CDR1 is PRHDT and CDR2 FYEKMQ (reference sequence). CDR3 loop: CASSVISRDKSSYNEQFF. CDR3 sequence (DNA): TGTGCCAGCAGCGTAATTAGCCGGGACAAGAGCTCCTACAATGAGCAGTTCTTC.

This clone was seen many times. The rearrangement links TRBV6-2 or TRBV6-3 to TRBJ2-2, with TRBD2 identical over 11 bases. Germline V gene sequence: CDR1 MNHEY, CDR2 SVGEGT. This CDR3 is built from 15 residues. Trimming removed 4 bases from V and 6 bases from J; junction bases left unmatched: 4. CDR3 sequence: CASSFSGRASGELFF. In nucleotides, the CDR3 is TGTGCCAGCAGTTTTAGCGGGAGGGCCTCCGGGGAGCTGTTTTTT.